Listed below are T cell receptor beta chains from one sample, sequenced in a study of blood T cell repertoires in COVID-19. Clones were sequenced by immunoSEQ multiplex PCR, and TCRdb holds only the in-frame ones, with some missing. The sample carries around 69,000 clones, roughly four fifths recorded once. Sequenced material: peripheral blood. These receptors were taken from a woman between 70 and 85 years old with acute or convalescent COVID-19. The CDR3 runs from the conserved cysteine through the conserved F or W. D genes are given only for firm matches. Size is stated for part of the rows, as once, few or many counts, or as a class when the clone is expanded.

V gene	J gene	D gene	clone size	CDR3 DNA	CDR3 protein
TRBV5-1	TRBJ1-1	NA	NA	TGCGCCAGCAGCCCCACCGGGGTGAACACTGAAGCTTTCTTT	CASSPTGVNTEAFF
TRBV5-1	TRBJ1-1	NA	NA	TGCGCCAGCAGCTTTGACACCAAGAACACTGAAGCTTTCTTT	CASSFDTKNTEAFF
TRBV7-7	TRBJ2-2	TRBD1	NA	TGTGCCAGCAGCTTAGGCAGGGGGCAAGCCGGGGAGCTGTTTTTT	CASSLGRGQAGELFF
TRBV5-1	TRBJ2-5	NA	NA	TGCGCCAGCAGTTGGTTGCAAGAGACTCAGTACTTC	CASSWLQETQYF
TRBV7-9	TRBJ2-7	NA	NA	TGTGCCAGCAGACGACACCTTGACGAGCAGTACTTC	CASRRHLDEQYF
TRBV6-6	TRBJ1-2	TRBD1	NA	TGTGCCAGCAGCATCCCGGGACAGGGTGGCTATGGCTACACCTTC	CASSIPGQGGYGYTF
TRBV18	TRBJ2-5	TRBD2	NA	TGTGCCAGCTCACTGGGGACTAGCTTGGAGACCCAGTACTTC	CASSLGTSLETQYF
TRBV6-4	TRBJ1-2	TRBD1	NA	TGTGCCAGCAGTGACTCGATAAGGGACAGGGAGACCTCTGGCTACACCTTC	CASSDSIRDRETSGYTF
TRBV19	TRBJ1-6	NA	NA	TGTGCCAGTAGTGTTTCGCAAACCGGGACACGCTATAATTCACCCCTCCACTTT	CASSVSQTGTRYNSPLHF
TRBV19	TRBJ2-1	NA	NA	TGTGCCAGTAGTAGAGGGAGTAATGAGCAGTTCTTC	CASSRGSNEQFF
TRBV5-1	TRBJ2-1	NA	NA	TGCGCCAGCAGCGTGACAGGCGGTCGGAATGGGGGTGAGCAGTTCTTC	CASSVTGGRNGGEQFF
TRBV28	TRBJ1-2	TRBD1	NA	TGTGCCAGCAGAGTGGACAGGAACTATGGCTACACCTTC	CASRVDRNYGYTF
TRBV6-6	TRBJ2-7	NA	NA	TGTGCCAGCAGTTACTCAGAGGCGTCCTACGAGCAGTACTTC	CASSYSEASYEQYF
TRBV5-1	TRBJ1-4	NA	NA	TGCGCCAGCAGCTTGTACGGGGGGCTAAATGAAAAACTGTTTTTT	CASSLYGGLNEKLFF
TRBV3-1/TRBV3-2	TRBJ2-1	TRBD1	NA	TGTGCCAGCAGCCTGCGACAGGGTATGGATGAGCAGTTCTTC	CASSLRQGMDEQFF
TRBV27	TRBJ1-1	TRBD1	NA	TGTGCCAGCAGTCCACCCGGACAGGGCGGAACTGAAGCTTTCTTT	CASSPPGQGGTEAFF
TRBV5-4	TRBJ1-1	NA	NA	TGTGCCAGCAGCTTGGTTGAGGGATGGAACACTGAAGCTTTCTTT	CASSLVEGWNTEAFF
TRBV7-9	TRBJ2-7	TRBD1	NA	TGTGCCAGCAGCTCCGACGGACAGGGATTGACCTACGAGCAGTACTTC	CASSSDGQGLTYEQYF
TRBV30	TRBJ1-4	NA	NA	TGTGCCTGGAGTACTTTGACAGTTAATGAAAAACTGTTTTTT	CAWSTLTVNEKLFF
TRBV3-1/TRBV3-2	TRBJ1-2	NA	few	TGTGCCAGCAGCCCCCGGAGAGACTATGGCTACACCTTC	CASSPRRDYGYTF
TRBV28	TRBJ2-7	TRBD2	once	TGTGCCAGCAGTTTCCCACTAGCGGGAGGGCCCTACGAGCAGTACTTC	CASSFPLAGGPYEQYF
TRBV5-6	TRBJ2-3	TRBD2	NA	TGTGCCAGCAGCATTCTAAGACTAGCGATTAGCACAGATACGCAGTATTTT	CASSILRLAISTDTQYF
TRBV18	TRBJ2-1	NA	large	TGTGCCAGCTCACGCAAGAGTGAGGATCCTACAATGAGACAGTTCTTC	CASSRKSEDPTMRQFF
TRBV28	TRBJ1-4	TRBD1	few	TGTGCCAGCAGTTCCGACAGGGGTCCGACAAATGAAAAACTGTTTTTT	CASSSDRGPTNEKLFF
TRBV6-2/TRBV6-3	TRBJ2-2	NA	NA	TGTGCCAGCAGTTCTCACTCGATCGGGGAGCTGTTTTTT	CASSSHSIGELFF
TRBV5-1	TRBJ1-1	TRBD1	few	TGCGCCAGCAGCGCTGGACAGGGAGTTGAAGCTTTCTTT	CASSAGQGVEAFF
TRBV23-1	TRBJ2-2	TRBD1	once	TGCGCCAGCATCCTCTCCGGGACAGGGGCTCTACCCGGGGAGCTGTTTTTT	CASILSGTGALPGELFF
TRBV12-5	TRBJ2-7	TRBD1	NA	TGTGCTAGTGCTTCGCTATTACAGGGGGTTCTCCACGAGCAGTACTTC	CASASLLQGVLHEQYF
TRBV19	TRBJ2-5	TRBD2	NA	TGTGCCAGTAGTCGGACTAGCGGGAGGGCCTGGGAGACCCAGTACTTC	CASSRTSGRAWETQYF
TRBV6-4	TRBJ2-1	NA	NA	TGTGCCAGCAGAGATACAGGGAAGTCCTACAATGAGCAGTTCTTC	CASRDTGKSYNEQFF
TRBV6-6	TRBJ2-1	TRBD2	NA	TGTGCCAGCAGTAACGGACTAGTATCAAGCTACAATGAGCAGTTCTTC	CASSNGLVSSYNEQFF
TRBV3-1/TRBV3-2	TRBJ2-5	TRBD2	few	TGTGCCAGCAGCCAAGGGTTTGGCGGGAGGCCCGAGCGTCGGACCCAGTACTTC	CASSQGFGGRPERRTQYF
TRBV27	TRBJ1-4	NA	NA	TGTGCCAGCAGTACCTCCGGGGCAACTAATGAAAAACTGTTTTTT	CASSTSGATNEKLFF
TRBV27	TRBJ1-6	NA	NA	TGTGCCAGCAGTTCGGGGACAAATCTTGGGTCACCCCTCCACTTT	CASSSGTNLGSPLHF
TRBV21-1	TRBJ1-5	NA	NA	TGTGCCAGCAGCACCACAGGTAAGGGACAGGGGAAACGAGGCAATCAGCCCCAGCATTTT	CASSTTGKGQGKRGNQPQHF
TRBV4-1	TRBJ1-2	NA	NA	TGCGCCAGCAGCCCCGACAGTACTAACTATGGCTACACCTTC	CASSPDSTNYGYTF
TRBV2	TRBJ1-5	NA	NA	TGTGCCAGCAGTGAAGCGGGCAGGGAACCCCAGCATTTT	CASSEAGREPQHF
TRBV5-1	TRBJ2-1	TRBD1	NA	TGCGCCAGCAGCCGTCGGACAGGGGCATCCTACAATGAGCAGTTCTTC	CASSRRTGASYNEQFF
TRBV12-5	TRBJ1-1	NA	NA	TGTGCTAGTGGTTTGGGCGTACTCGAAGCCTTCACTGAAGCTTTCTTT	CASGLGVLEAFTEAFF
TRBV5-1	TRBJ2-7	NA	NA	TGCGCCAGCAGCTTCGTTAGGCCAGGGACTCGCTCCGAGCAGTACTTC	CASSFVRPGTRSEQYF
TRBV20-1	TRBJ2-5	NA	NA	TGCAGTGCTAGCGTTAAAGAGACCCAGTACTTC	CSASVKETQYF
TRBV28	TRBJ2-1	TRBD2	NA	TGTGCCAGCAGTTTAGGGACTAGCGGCGTCCCCTCCTACAATGAGCAGTTCTTC	CASSLGTSGVPSYNEQFF
TRBV19	TRBJ1-5	NA	NA	TGTGCCAGTATGGAACAGGGCAATCAGCCCCAGCATTTT	CASMEQGNQPQHF
TRBV14	TRBJ1-1	NA	few	TGTGCCAGCAGCCAAGATCTGGGCAGACTAAACACTGAAGCTTTCTTT	CASSQDLGRLNTEAFF
TRBV5-6	TRBJ1-4	TRBD1	NA	TGTGCCAGCAGCTTGTACCAGGGGGCAACTAATGAAAAACTGTTTTTT	CASSLYQGATNEKLFF
TRBV29-1	TRBJ2-1	TRBD2	NA	TGCAGCTCTGGACTAGCGGGCCCCAATGAGCAGTTCTTC	CSSGLAGPNEQFF